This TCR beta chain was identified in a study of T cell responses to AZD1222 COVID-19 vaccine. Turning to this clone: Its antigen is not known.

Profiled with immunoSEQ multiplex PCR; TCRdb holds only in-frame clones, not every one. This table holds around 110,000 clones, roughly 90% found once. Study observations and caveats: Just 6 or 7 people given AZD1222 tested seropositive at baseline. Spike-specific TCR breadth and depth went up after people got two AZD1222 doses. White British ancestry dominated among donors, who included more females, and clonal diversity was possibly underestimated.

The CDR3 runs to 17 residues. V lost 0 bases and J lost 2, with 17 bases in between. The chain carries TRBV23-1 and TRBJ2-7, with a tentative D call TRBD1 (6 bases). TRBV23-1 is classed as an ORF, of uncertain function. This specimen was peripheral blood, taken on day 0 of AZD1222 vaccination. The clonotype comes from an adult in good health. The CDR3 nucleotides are TGCGCCAGCAGTCAATCATCCGACAGGACCTCACCCTACGAGCAGTACTTC. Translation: CASSQSSDRTSPYEQYF.